The 25 T cell receptor beta chains below come from one sample, sequenced in a study of T cells in Graves' hyperthyroidism and ophthalmopathy. Using RNA transcripts as the source, TCR beta CDR3 regions were amplified. First-round RT-PCR targeting the TCR CDR3 was performed with the HTBI primer set. TCRdb called the multiplex PCR reads again in MiXCR, with one record for every CDR3 protein. The data contain approximately 560,000 distinct CDR3 sequences, 15% to 19% of them singletons. What was sequenced was blood. The receptors shown here come from a woman under 40 with Graves' hyperthyroidism.

This clonotype showed up many times. This chain joins TRBV18 and TRBJ2-3; D remains ambiguous. V lost 0 bases, J lost 0 bases, and 4 bases lay in between. The CDR3 has 14 residues. Germline assignment: CDR1 KGHSH and CDR2 LQKENI. CDR3 loop: CASSPPVSTDTQYF. As DNA, the CDR3 is TGTGCCAGCTCACCACCCGTTAGCACAGATACGCAGTATTTT.

The V and J genes are TRBV19 and TRBJ1-6; D not certain. Per the germline V gene, CDR1 is LNHDA and CDR2 is SQIVND (reference sequence). V lost 7 bases to trimming and J lost 9 bases, with 16 bases between them. The CDR3 is 14 residues long. The CDR3 region has the DNA TGTGCCAGTACTCCGGGCGAGGAGGGTTCACCCCTCCACTTT. As protein: CASTPGEEGSPLHF.

This clonotype was found many times. This chain joins TRBV20-1 and TRBJ2-3, with D hard to call. Germline CDR1 DFQATT, CDR2 SNEGSKA (reference sequence). Between the trimmed V and J ends, which lost 0 bases and 1 base, there was a span of 5 bases. The CDR3 has 13 amino acids. This CDR3 reads CSARDPGTDTQYF. In DNA form, the CDR3 reads TGCAGTGCTAGAGATCCTGGCACAGATACGCAGTATTTT.

The chain recombines TRBV2 with TRBJ2-1; 14 bases are shared with TRBD2. After removal of 4 bases from V and 6 bases from J, the junction contained 8 bases not matched to a gene. CDR1 and CDR2 from the germline V gene are SNHLY and FYNNEI. This CDR3 contains 17 residues. The CDR3 region has the DNA TGTGCCAGCAGTGCTGGGACTAGCGGGAGTAAAGGCAATGAGCAGTTCTTC. This codes for CASSAGTSGSKGNEQFF.

The sample holds many counts of this clonotype. The V and J genes are TRBV11-2 and TRBJ2-7; 10 bases fit TRBD1. The germline V gene encodes CDR1 SGHAT and CDR2 FQNNGV. J gave up 2 bases and V 3 bases, and 4 bases lay outside the gene matches. This CDR3 spans 15 amino acids. CDR3 amino acids: CASSFPGQGTYEQYF. The CDR3 bases are TGTGCCAGCAGCTTTCCGGGACAGGGGACCTACGAGCAGTACTTC. Together with reference TRBV11-2 and TRBJ2-7, the CDR3 gives the full variable domain: EAGVAQSPRYKIIEKRQSVAFWCNPISGHATLYWYQQILGQGPKLLIQFQNNGVVDDSQLPKDRFSAERLKGVDSTLKIQPAKLEDSAVYLCASSFPGQGTYEQYFGPGTRLTVT.

This clonotype occurred a few times. The chain recombines TRBV30 with TRBJ1-5; no definite D call. Germline assignment: CDR1 GTSNPN and CDR2 SVGIG (reference sequence). This CDR3 is 15 amino acids long. V dropped 0 bases and J dropped 2 bases, with 11 bases sitting between them. In nucleotides, the CDR3 is TGTGCCTGGAGTGTCGGAGGTGGTGGCAATCAGCCCCAGCATTTT. Translation gives CAWSVGGGGNQPQHF.

V gene TRBV9 combines with J gene TRBJ2-1, with D hard to call. V lost 3 bases, J lost 0 bases, and 10 bases lay in between. Per the germline V gene, CDR1 is SGDLS and CDR2 is YYNGEE. This CDR3 comprises 15 residues. CDR3 in amino acids: CASSARRSSYNEQFF. CDR3 nucleotides: TGTGCCAGCAGCGCAAGACGGTCCTCCTACAATGAGCAGTTCTTC.

This clonotype was found many times. The chain joins TRBV28 to TRBJ2-7, with D uncertain. CDR1 and CDR2 from the germline V gene are MDHEN and SYDVKM. The CDR3 has 14 residues. Trimming took off 0 bases at V and 3 bases at J, with 9 bases between the two ends. In DNA form, the CDR3 reads TGTGCCAGCAGTTTATGGCCCACGGGCTACGAGCAGTACTTC. Translating it yields CASSLWPTGYEQYF.

CDR3 DNA sequence: TGTGCCAGCAGCGAAGCGGGAGGGAGCTCCTACAATGAGCAGTTCTTC. Protein sequence: CASSEAGGSSYNEQFF. The chain links TRBV5-4 to TRBJ2-1; 10 nucleotides agree with TRBD2. Germline values: CDR1 SGHNT, CDR2 YYREEE (reference sequence). This CDR3 has 16 amino acids. Trimming took 4 bases from V and 0 from J; bases not matched to a gene: 4.

This clonotype occurred many times. The rearrangement joins TRBV28 to TRBJ2-7, with 8 bases identical to TRBD1. The CDR3 extends over 16 amino acids. The germline CDR1 and CDR2 sequences are MDHEN and SYDVKM. The V and J ends lost 4 bases and 0 bases, in that order; junction bases with no gene match: 8. The CDR3 DNA reads as TGTGCCAGCAGTTCCCCATGGACAGGGAGCTCCTACGAGCAGTACTTC. The encoded protein is CASSSPWTGSSYEQYF. Full variable domain (outside the CDR3, taken from reference TRBV28 and TRBJ2-7): DVKVTQSSRYLVKRTGEKVFLECVQDMDHENMFWYRQDPGLGLRLIYFSYDVKMKEKGDIPEGYSVSREKKERFSLILESASTNQTSMYLCASSSPWTGSSYEQYFGPGTRLTVT.

This clonotype was detected a few times. The chain uses TRBV28 and TRBJ2-7; tentative D call: TRBD1 (6 bases). Germline-derived CDR1 and CDR2 are MDHEN and SYDVKM. The CDR3 length is 13 residues. V gave up 7 bases and J gave up 3 bases, with 13 bases separating them. DNA of the CDR3: TGTGCCAGCACGGACGGGACAAACTACGAGCAGTACTTC. Translation gives CASTDGTNYEQYF.

In its sample, this clonotype was seen a few times. The genes are TRBV6-2 or TRBV6-3 and TRBJ2-7; 13 nucleotides match TRBD2. V shed 5 bases, J shed 6 bases, and the junction held 10 bases outside the gene matches. CDR1 and CDR2 (germline): MNHEY, SVGEGT. The CDR3 extends over 16 amino acids. Written as DNA, the CDR3 is TGTGCCAGCAGTGGGACTAGCGGGATAATCCTAGGCGAGCAGTACTTC. Translated, it gives CASSGTSGIILGEQYF.

This clonotype was seen more than once but under ten times. The V gene is TRBV28, the J gene TRBJ1-5; 7 nucleotides match TRBD1. CDR1 and CDR2 (germline): MDHEN, SYDVKM. The CDR3 has 16 residues. V dropped 7 bases and J dropped 6; count of bases not matched to a gene: 15. CDR3 nucleotides: TGTGCCAGCAAAACCACAATGACAGGGTTGGGTCAGCCCCAGCATTTT. Amino acid sequence: CASKTTMTGLGQPQHF.

The chain combines TRBV2 with TRBJ2-7, with TRBD2 matching 12 bases. The CDR3 runs to 15 residues. V lost 4 bases to trimming and J lost 6 bases; unmatched junction nucleotides: 7. Germline loops: CDR1 SNHLY, CDR2 FYNNEI. CDR3 protein: CASSASSGRAGEQYF. CDR3 sequence (DNA): TGTGCCAGCAGTGCATCTAGCGGGAGGGCCGGCGAGCAGTACTTC. Full variable domain (remainder filled in from reference TRBV2 and TRBJ2-7): EPEVTQTPSHQVTQMGQEVILRCVPISNHLYFYWYRQILGQKVEFLVSFYNNEISEKSEIFDDQFSVERPDGSNFTLKIRSTKLEDSAMYFCASSASSGRAGEQYFGPGTRLTVT.

This clonotype appeared many times. The V and J genes are TRBV6-2 or TRBV6-3 and TRBJ1-1, with 7 bases aligning to TRBD1. This CDR3 contains 18 residues. Germline-derived CDR1 and CDR2 are MNHEY and SVGEGT. The ends lost 8 bases at V and 1 base at J; junction bases unmatched: 19. This chain's CDR3 is CASQLVGQVPSANTEAFF. The CDR3 bases are TGTGCCAGCCAACTAGTCGGACAGGTACCATCTGCGAACACTGAAGCTTTCTTT.

The table lists this clonotype with many counts. The V and J genes are TRBV30 and TRBJ1-6; D uncertain. CDR1 is GTSNPN and CDR2 is SVGIG in the germline V gene (reference sequence). Between the trimmed V and J ends, which lost 2 bases and 16 bases, there was a span of 12 bases. The CDR3 spans 11 residues. CDR3 DNA: TGTGCCTGGAGTTCGGGAGATCGGCTCCACTTT. This gives the protein CAWSSGDRLHF.

The rearrangement uses TRBV11-2 and TRBJ2-5; possibly TRBD1 or TRBD2 for D (7 bases each). Per the germline V gene, CDR1 is SGHAT and CDR2 is FQNNGV. Trimming removed 4 bases from V and 5 bases from J, with 14 bases in between. The CDR3 is made up of 14 amino acids. In nucleotides, the CDR3 is TGTGCCAGCAGCTCCTTTCAGGGGGGGGAGACCCAGTACTTC. It codes for CASSSFQGGETQYF.

This clonotype was detected a few times. The chain employs TRBV10-1 and TRBJ1-1; no clear D. The CDR3 is 13 residues long. Trimming shortened V by 0 bases and J by 6 bases, and 8 bases separated the two germline ends. The germline V gene encodes CDR1 WNHNN and CDR2 SYGVQD (reference sequence). The CDR3 sequence is CASSESAIAEAFF. The CDR3 nucleotides read TGCGCCAGCAGTGAGTCCGCGATCGCTGAAGCTTTCTTT.

The chain couples TRBV7-9 to TRBJ2-7, with D possibly matching TRBD1 (6 bases). Germline CDR1 reads SEHNR; CDR2 reads FQNEAQ (reference sequence). The V gene lost 2 bases and the J gene lost 5 bases, with 22 bases spanning the gap. CDR3 size: 17 residues. The CDR3 loop reads CASSLPLPATGNDEQYF. The CDR3 bases are TGTGCCAGCAGCTTACCCCTACCTGCCACAGGGAACGACGAGCAGTACTTC.

Ten or more counts support this clonotype. The gene calls are TRBV30 and TRBJ2-4; maybe TRBD1 (5 bases). With 0 bases removed from V and 1 base from J, the gap between germline ends came to 10 bases. This CDR3 spans 15 amino acids. CDR1 is GTSNPN and CDR2 is SVGIG in the germline V gene (reference sequence). CDR3 loop: CAWSVAGSAKNIQYF. CDR3 sequence (DNA): TGTGCCTGGAGTGTTGCAGGGTCGGCCAAAAACATTCAGTACTTC. Complete variable domain (other parts from reference TRBV30 and TRBJ2-4): SQTIHQWPATLVQPVGSPLSLECTVEGTSNPNLYWYRQAAGRGLQLLFYSVGIGQISSEVPQNLSASRPQDRQFILSSKKLLLSDSGFYLCAWSVAGSAKNIQYFGAGTRLSVL.

This clonotype was picked up many times. V and J are TRBV9 and TRBJ2-7; D is undetermined. Germline-derived CDR1 and CDR2 are SGDLS and YYNGEE. The CDR3 loop spans 14 amino acids. Trimming shortened V by 4 bases and J by 6 bases, and 17 bases separated the two germline ends. Here the CDR3 reads CASSFSGPPGEQYF. The CDR3 nucleotides are TGTGCCAGCAGCTTTAGTGGACCTCCCGGCGAGCAGTACTTC.

This chain connects TRBV6-5 to TRBJ2-5, with 10 positions matching TRBD2. CDR1 and CDR2 (germline): MNHEY, SVGAGI. With 0 bases clipped from V and 5 bases from J, the junction kept 3 bases outside the gene matches. This CDR3 region has 15 residues. CDR3 sequence (DNA): TGTGCCAGCAGTTACTCTTCTAGCGGGAGTGAGACCCAGTACTTC. It encodes CASSYSSSGSETQYF.

There are a few counts of this clonotype. CDR3 amino acids: CASSDDTSATNEKLFF. CDR3 nucleotides: TGTGCCAGCAGCGACGACACCTCTGCAACTAATGAAAAACTGTTTTTT. The chain has TRBV12-3 or TRBV12-4 and TRBJ1-4; the D is unclear. Trimming pared 6 bases from V and 0 bases from J, leaving 14 bases between. There are 16 residues in the CDR3.

This clonotype has just a few counts. This chain connects TRBV4-1 to TRBJ1-4; unclear D gene. From germline, CDR1 is MGHRA and CDR2 YSYEKL. V lost 0 bases and J lost 5, with 16 bases in between. CDR3 length equals 17 residues. The CDR3 DNA reads TGCGCCAGCAGCCAAGACCTTATTAGGGTGGGAAATGAAAAACTGTTTTTT. Translating gives CASSQDLIRVGNEKLFF.

There are many counts of this clonotype. This chain connects TRBV18 to TRBJ1-1; no clear D. The V and J ends lost 3 bases and 3 bases respectively, with 8 bases between them. The CDR3 sequence is 13 residues long. Germline values: CDR1 KGHSH, CDR2 LQKENI. As DNA, the CDR3 is TGTGCCAGCTCACCGGTGTGGGACACTGAAGCTTTCTTT. Encoded protein: CASSPVWDTEAFF.